One and the same sample provided the 29 T cell receptor beta chains below, sequenced in a study of blood T cell repertoires in COVID-19. TCRdb keeps only in-frame clones here, not all; method: immunoSEQ multiplex PCR. The sample lists 140,000 to 150,000 clones, roughly 82% seen once, with approximately 14% in the top ten. Sequencing used peripheral blood. The source of these receptors is a human donor with acute or convalescent COVID-19. The donor label of this sample is uncertain.

V gene TRBV19 combines with J gene TRBJ2-2, with 10 bases that match TRBD1. CDR3 size: 14 residues. Trimming at V came to 6 bases and at J to 6 bases, leaving 4 bases not matched to a gene. Germline CDR1 LNHDA, CDR2 SQIVND (reference sequence). CDR3 residues: CASRRDRGAGELFF. The CDR3 DNA reads TGTGCCAGTAGGCGGGACAGGGGCGCCGGGGAGCTGTTTTTT.

The rearrangement uses TRBV2 and TRBJ2-7; the match to TRBD2 covers 7 bases. CDR1 and CDR2 from the germline V gene are SNHLY and FYNNEI. The CDR3 covers 13 residues. The V and J ends lost 7 bases and 0 bases, in that order; junction bases with no gene match: 3. CDR3 nucleotide sequence: TGTGCCAGCAAGGGAGGGACCTCCTACGAGCAGTACTTC. Translated: CASKGGTSYEQYF.

The chain uses TRBV4-1 and TRBJ2-6, with D possibly matching TRBD1 (5 bases). The CDR3 loop spans 16 amino acids. The V gene's germline CDR1 is MGHRA and CDR2 YSYEKL. Trimming stripped 6 bases from V and 4 bases from J, with 16 bases between. CDR3 nucleotide sequence: TGCGCCAGCAGACTCAGGGTCTCAGCGGGGGCCAACGTCCTGACTTTC. Translated, it gives CASRLRVSAGANVLTF.

The rearrangement uses TRBV27 and TRBJ1-1; tentative D call: TRBD1 (6 bases). CDR3 length equals 13 residues. The V gene's germline CDR1 is MNHEY and CDR2 SMNVEV (reference sequence). V was clipped by 6 bases and J by 4 bases, with 12 bases between them. The DNA for the CDR3 is TGTGCCAGCAGAACAGGGAGTCGCACTGAAGCTTTCTTT. Residues: CASRTGSRTEAFF.

The chain couples TRBV30 to TRBJ2-7; the match to TRBD2 covers 7 bases. Germline trimming cut 2 bases from V and 3 bases from J; bases unmatched to any gene: 10. The CDR3 consists of 15 residues. Germline V gene data show CDR1 as GTSNPN and CDR2 as SVGIG (reference sequence). CDR3 protein: CAWSPLGPGGYEQYF. For the CDR3, the DNA is TGTGCCTGGAGTCCGCTGGGACCGGGGGGCTACGAGCAGTACTTC.

The rearrangement links TRBV20-1 to TRBJ1-1; D not resolved. There are 10 residues in the CDR3. Germline loops: CDR1 DFQATT, CDR2 SNEGSKA (reference sequence). V was cut by 8 bases and J by 6 bases, with 10 bases left in between. The CDR3 loop is CSTHDSEAFF. CDR3 DNA: TGCAGTACTCACGATTCTGAAGCTTTCTTT.

The chain combines TRBV7-3 with TRBJ1-4, with 8 nucleotides matching TRBD1. With V trimmed by 6 bases and J by 7 bases, 7 bases remained unmatched. Germline values: CDR1 SGHTA, CDR2 FQGTGA. This CDR3 has 14 residues. CDR3 protein: CASRETGAGEKLFF. Here the CDR3 DNA reads TGTGCCAGCAGGGAGACAGGGGCCGGTGAAAAACTGTTTTTT.

The V call is TRBV7-8, the J call TRBJ1-3; D is possibly TRBD1 (6 bases). Germline V CDR1 and CDR2: SGHVS, FQNEAQ. Trimming took 5 bases from V and 0 from J, leaving 11 bases between them. There are 15 residues in the CDR3. The CDR3 DNA is TGTGCCAGCAGCGTAACAGGGTCCTCTGGAAACACCATATATTTT. Its protein is CASSVTGSSGNTIYF. Full variable domain (rest looked up from reference TRBV7-8 and TRBJ1-3): GAGVSQSPRYKVAKRGQDVALRCDPISGHVSLFWYQQALGQGPEFLTYFQNEAQLDKSGLPSDRFFAERPEGSVSTLKIQRTQQEDSAVYLCASSVTGSSGNTIYFGEGSWLTVV.

The chain links TRBV7-2 to TRBJ1-2; D possibly corresponds to TRBD1 (5 bases). Germline CDR1 and CDR2: SGHTA and FQGNSA. CDR3 length: 15 residues. V was clipped by 4 bases and J by 4 bases, with 16 bases between them. The CDR3 DNA sequence: TGTGCCAGCAGCTCGTGGACACCAGGCGGCTATGGCTACACCTTC. Translation gives CASSSWTPGGYGYTF.

The gene calls are TRBV5-4 and TRBJ2-2; 7 nucleotides align to TRBD1. Germline loops: CDR1 SGHNT, CDR2 YYREEE (reference sequence). CDR3 length equals 15 residues. V was clipped by 0 bases and J by 4 bases; unmatched bases: 3. CDR3 amino acids: CASSLAGTATGELFF. DNA for the CDR3: TGTGCCAGCAGCTTGGCCGGGACAGCCACCGGGGAGCTGTTTTTT.

This chain joins TRBV5-1 and TRBJ2-2; perhaps TRBD2 as D (6 bases). Germline V gives CDR1 SGHRS, CDR2 YFSETQ. The germline V and J ends were trimmed by 4 bases and 0 bases, with 19 bases remaining between them. The CDR3 contains 18 residues. The CDR3 sequence: CASSPTVGGTANTGELFF. CDR3 nucleotide sequence: TGCGCCAGCAGCCCTACGGTGGGGGGAACCGCGAACACCGGGGAGCTGTTTTTT.

J is TRBJ1-1 and V is TRBV10-1, with D hard to call. V gave up 11 bases and J gave up 5 bases, with 30 bases separating them. Germline CDR1 and CDR2: WNHNN and SYGVQD (reference sequence). The CDR3 loop spans 17 amino acids. The CDR3 protein is CAAAGGADGLKWTEAFF. Here the CDR3 DNA reads TGCGCCGCGGCTGGAGGAGCGGACGGCCTAAAATGGACTGAAGCTTTCTTT.

This sequence joins TRBV5-8 and TRBJ1-5; 10 nucleotides line up with TRBD1. Looked up from germline, CDR1 is SGHTS and CDR2 is YDEGEE. CDR3 length: 16 residues. V lost 4 bases, J lost 1 base, and 5 bases stayed unmatched. CDR3 DNA: TGTGCCAGCAGCCCAGACAGGGGGCGAAGCAATCAGCCCCAGCATTTT. Translating gives CASSPDRGRSNQPQHF.

The chain joins TRBV6-5 to TRBJ1-2; no definite D call. The CDR3 contains 13 residues. With 6 bases removed from V and 1 base from J, the gap between germline ends came to 9 bases. Germline CDR1 reads MNHEY; CDR2 reads SVGAGI. Here the CDR3 reads CASSYGLNYGYTF. In nucleotides, the CDR3 is TGTGCCAGCAGCTACGGACTTAACTATGGCTACACCTTC.

The rearrangement joins TRBV2 to TRBJ1-1, with a tentative D call TRBD1 (6 bases). There are 15 residues in the CDR3. CDR1 is SNHLY and CDR2 is FYNNEI in the germline V gene. The ends were cut back, 7 bases at V and 4 bases at J, with 19 bases in the middle. The CDR3 loop reads CASTMVGGSGTEAFF. In DNA form, the CDR3 reads TGTGCCAGCACCATGGTAGGGGGTTCGGGCACTGAAGCTTTCTTT.

This clone appeared once. The CDR3 protein is CAWSVTTGGYTEAFF. The CDR3 DNA is TGTGCCTGGAGTGTAACAACAGGGGGGTACACTGAAGCTTTCTTT. V gene TRBV30 combines with J gene TRBJ1-1; 8 bases line up with TRBD1. Germline V CDR1 and CDR2: GTSNPN, SVGIG (reference sequence). The CDR3 runs 15 residues. V was clipped by 0 bases and J by 3 bases; unmatched bases: 6.

The genes are TRBV5-8 and TRBJ1-3; tentative D call: TRBD1 (6 bases). Germline CDR1 and CDR2: SGHTS and YDEGEE. This CDR3 has 16 amino acids. The ends were cut back, 4 bases at V and 1 base at J, with 15 bases in the middle. The CDR3 is CASSADRRGSGNTIYF. CDR3 nucleotide sequence: TGTGCCAGCAGCGCCGACAGGCGCGGGTCTGGAAACACCATATATTTT. Full variable domain (rest looked up from reference TRBV5-8 and TRBJ1-3): EAGVTQSPTHLIKTRGQQATLRCSPISGHTSVYWYQQALGLGLQFLLWYDEGEERNRGNFPPRFSGRQFPNYSSELNVNALELEDSALYLCASSADRRGSGNTIYFGEGSWLTVV.

The V call is TRBV6-5, the J call TRBJ1-1, with 9 bases that match TRBD1. The J segment lost 3 bases and the V segment lost 7 bases, leaving 6 bases of the junction unmatched. The germline CDR1 and CDR2 sequences are MNHEY and SVGAGI. There are 14 residues in the CDR3. The CDR3 is CASTLTGGHTEAFF. CDR3 DNA sequence: TGTGCCAGCACTCTGACAGGGGGACACACTGAAGCTTTCTTT.

The chain combines TRBV19 with TRBJ1-2; 9 positions match TRBD1. The junction had 11 bases not matched to a gene; V was cut back by 5 bases and J by 7 bases. CDR1 and CDR2 (germline): LNHDA, SQIVND (reference sequence). The CDR3 spans 15 residues. CDR3 residues: CASSGRDREAGGYTF. The CDR3 nucleotides read TGTGCCAGTAGTGGACGGGACAGGGAAGCTGGTGGCTACACCTTC.

The chain is built from TRBV18 and TRBJ2-7; 8 nucleotides match TRBD1. V shed 3 bases, J shed 0 bases, and the junction held 10 bases outside the gene matches. The germline V gene encodes CDR1 KGHSH and CDR2 LQKENI. This CDR3 has 17 residues. The CDR3 loop reads CASSPWGQGAISYEQYF. DNA for the CDR3: TGTGCCAGCTCACCGTGGGGGCAGGGGGCCATCTCCTACGAGCAGTACTTC.

The chain has TRBV5-1 and TRBJ1-1; perhaps TRBD1 as D (6 bases). In germline, CDR1 is SGHRS, CDR2 YFSETQ. The CDR3 runs 14 residues. V dropped 4 bases and J dropped 1 base, with 11 bases sitting between them. In nucleotides, the CDR3 is TGCGCCAGCAGCACCGGGACAAAGAACACTGAAGCTTTCTTT. This sequence encodes CASSTGTKNTEAFF.

The CDR3 spells CASSSWTGMDTGELFF. The CDR3 DNA is TGCGCCAGCAGCTCATGGACAGGGATGGACACCGGGGAGCTGTTTTTT. This chain uses TRBV5-1 with TRBJ2-2; 8 bases are a match to TRBD1. The germline CDR1 and CDR2 sequences are SGHRS and YFSETQ. This CDR3 spans 16 amino acids. Unmatched junction bases numbered 7, after V lost 3 bases and J lost 3 bases.

This CDR3 reads CAISLTAEEGYTF. The CDR3 DNA follows: TGTGCCATCAGTCTCACAGCGGAGGAGGGCTACACCTTC. The J gene is TRBJ1-2, the V gene TRBV10-3; D gene uncertain. The CDR3 is 13 residues long. In germline, CDR1 is ENHRY, CDR2 SYGVKD. Deletions cut 5 bases from V and 8 bases from J, with 15 bases between.

The chain uses TRBV7-2 and TRBJ1-1, with TRBD1 as a possible D gene (5 bases). Trimming pared 1 base from V and 1 base from J, leaving 10 bases between. The CDR3 spans 15 residues. Germline values: CDR1 SGHTA, CDR2 FQGNSA. Written as DNA, the CDR3 is TGTGCCAGCAGCTTAGAAGTGCAGGGGAACACTGAAGCTTTCTTT. The encoded protein is CASSLEVQGNTEAFF.

The chain is built from TRBV20-1 and TRBJ1-6, with D unresolved. Germline V lookup: CDR1 DFQATT, CDR2 SNEGSKA (reference sequence). The CDR3 runs to 9 residues. V lost 6 bases and J 13 bases, leaving 7 bases between the germline ends. In DNA form, the CDR3 reads TGCAGTGCCTCCAGGCCCCTCCACTTT. It translates to CSASRPLHF.

The chain has TRBV30 and TRBJ1-2; D not resolved. CDR3 size: 14 residues. Germline V gene sequence: CDR1 GTSNPN, CDR2 SVGIG (reference sequence). Trimming cost V 0 bases and J 4 bases, with 12 bases left between them. The CDR3 protein is CAWSVRANSYGYTF. CDR3 in DNA: TGTGCCTGGAGTGTACGTGCAAACAGCTATGGCTACACCTTC.

The CDR3 protein is CASSDGQGNLGYTF. The CDR3 bases are TGTGCCAGCAGTGACGGACAGGGGAACCTTGGCTACACCTTC. This sequence joins TRBV2 and TRBJ1-2; 9 nucleotides agree with TRBD1. After removal of 3 bases from V and 7 bases from J, the junction contained 6 bases not matched to a gene. Germline V gene data show CDR1 as SNHLY and CDR2 as FYNNEI. The CDR3 runs to 14 residues. Full variable domain (rest looked up from reference TRBV2 and TRBJ1-2): EPEVTQTPSHQVTQMGQEVILRCVPISNHLYFYWYRQILGQKVEFLVSFYNNEISEKSEIFDDQFSVERPDGSNFTLKIRSTKLEDSAMYFCASSDGQGNLGYTFGSGTRLTVV.

This clone was detected once. This rearrangement joins TRBV7-8 to TRBJ1-5; 7 bases agree with TRBD1. The junction had 5 bases not matched to a gene; V was cut back by 4 bases and J by 2 bases. The germline CDR1 and CDR2 sequences are SGHVS and FQNEAQ. This CDR3 has 15 amino acids. The CDR3 DNA reads as TGTGCCAGCAGCTCTGTACAGGGGCGCAATCAGCCCCAGCATTTT. As protein: CASSSVQGRNQPQHF.

This clone was seen more than once but under ten times. The chain uses TRBV15 and TRBJ2-1, with 8 bases fitting TRBD2. This CDR3 has 15 amino acids. V was clipped by 6 bases and J by 4 bases; unmatched bases: 8. Germline CDR1 LNHNV, CDR2 YYDKDF (reference sequence). CDR3 in DNA: TGTGCCACCAGGTCCCAAGCGGGGGTTTACAATGAGCAGTTCTTC. This translates into CATRSQAGVYNEQFF. Drawing the rest from reference TRBV15 and TRBJ2-1, the complete variable domain is DAMVIQNPRYQVTQFGKPVTLSCSQTLNHNVMYWYQQKSSQAPKLLFHYYDKDFNNEADTPDNFQSRRPNTSFCFLDIRSPGLGDTAMYLCATRSQAGVYNEQFFGPGTRLTVL.